What follows are 25 T cell receptor beta chains derived from one specimen sequenced in a study of T-cell reconstitution after alpha-beta-depleted transplantation in children. The library targeted TCRbeta and was prepared with unique molecular identifiers. Each CDR3 protein gets one entry after TCRdb re-called the PCR reads with MiXCR. The data contain around 600,000 distinct CDR3 sequences, roughly 15% of them singletons. This specimen consisted of PBMCs from the stem cell graft donor, obtained from the stem cell graft. Receptors were obtained from a human donor who donated a stem cell graft to a child with acute myeloid leukemia.

This clonotype has only a few counts. The chain has TRBV29-1 and TRBJ1-2; D is undetermined. Germline lookup yields CDR1 SQVTM and CDR2 ANQGSEA. Trimming stripped 2 bases from V and 1 base from J, with 11 bases between. The CDR3 consists of 14 residues. The CDR3: CSVEPRQNNYGYTF. CDR3 coding DNA: TGCAGCGTTGAACCTCGGCAAAATAACTATGGCTACACCTTC.

This chain connects TRBV6-5 to TRBJ1-5; weak D call: TRBD1 (6 bases). The CDR3 sequence is 16 residues long. Germline CDR1 and CDR2: MNHEY and SVGAGI. Trimming left V 4 bases short and J 6 bases short, with 19 bases between. The CDR3 bases are TGTGCCAGCAGTTCCCGTCAGGGGCAGTTCGTTCAGCCCCAGCATTTT. It is translated as CASSSRQGQFVQPQHF.

This clonotype was observed many times. This rearrangement joins TRBV30 to TRBJ2-3; 7 bases are shared with TRBD2. Trimming at V came to 3 bases and at J to 0 bases, leaving 3 bases not matched to a gene. This CDR3 has 14 amino acids. Per germline, CDR1 GTSNPN and CDR2 SVGIG (reference sequence). CDR3 residues: CAWSGGLSTDTQYF. The CDR3 DNA is TGTGCCTGGAGCGGGGGGTTAAGCACAGATACGCAGTATTTT.

This chain joins TRBV6-1 and TRBJ1-2; TRBD1 agrees at 7 bases. J was trimmed by 5 bases and V by 3 bases; bases with no gene match: 9. CDR1 MNHNS and CDR2 SASEGT come from the germline V gene. The CDR3 has 15 residues. The CDR3 loop reads CASSDRRTGSYGYTF. CDR3 bases: TGTGCCAGCAGTGACAGACGGACAGGCTCATATGGCTACACCTTC.

The CDR3 DNA reads as TGTGCCAGCAGCTTAGCGGGAACTGGGGCCAACGTCCTGACTTTC. Its protein product is CASSLAGTGANVLTF. The V and J genes are TRBV7-2 and TRBJ2-6; D ambiguous. Germline V gives CDR1 SGHTA, CDR2 FQGNSA. The ends were cut back, 0 bases at V and 2 bases at J, with 5 bases in the middle. The CDR3 length is 15 residues.

This clonotype was counted only a few times. The V call is TRBV20-1, the J call TRBJ2-1, with 14 bases aligning to TRBD2. CDR1 and CDR2 from the germline V gene are DFQATT and SNEGSKA (reference sequence). The CDR3 runs to 16 residues. After removal of 1 base from V and 7 bases from J, the junction contained 6 bases not matched to a gene. CDR3 residues: CSARAPGTSGGNEQFF. DNA for the CDR3: TGCAGTGCTAGAGCCCCCGGGACTAGCGGGGGAAATGAGCAGTTCTTC.

At least ten counts were recorded for this clonotype. This sequence joins TRBV29-1 and TRBJ2-5, with D perhaps TRBD2 (6 bases). Looked up from germline, CDR1 is SQVTM and CDR2 is ANQGSEA. V lost 3 bases, J lost 0 bases, and 11 bases lay in between. This CDR3 is 14 amino acids long. The CDR3 here is CSVEGRTDQETQYF. In DNA, the CDR3 is TGCAGCGTTGAGGGGAGGACCGACCAAGAGACCCAGTACTTC.

This clonotype was recorded at least ten times. CDR3 sequence reads: CASSTRVPDTQYF. Written as DNA, the CDR3 is TGCGCCAGCAGCACCAGGGTACCAGATACGCAGTATTTT. This chain links TRBV5-1 with TRBJ2-3, with a possible D match to TRBD1 (5 bases). This CDR3 is 13 amino acids long. Germline V CDR1 and CDR2: SGHRS, YFSETQ. Trimming cost V 4 bases and J 4 bases, with 10 bases left between them.

V gene TRBV28 combines with J gene TRBJ2-7; D gene uncertain. V was clipped by 10 bases and J by 3 bases, with 13 bases between them. Germline values: CDR1 MDHEN, CDR2 SYDVKM. The CDR3 consists of 12 residues. CDR3 protein: CATSPGDYEQYV. In DNA form, the CDR3 reads TGTGCCACCTCTCCTGGGGACTACGAGCAGTACGTC.

This clonotype was seen at least ten times. The genes are TRBV20-1 and TRBJ2-7; 8 positions agree with TRBD2. Germline V gene lookup returns CDR1 DFQATT and CDR2 SNEGSKA (reference sequence). V gave up 5 bases and J gave up 5 bases; unmatched junction bases: 8. The CDR3 consists of 13 residues. CDR3 loop: CSAVSGTSDEQYF. In nucleotides, the CDR3 is TGCAGTGCTGTATCCGGGACTAGTGACGAGCAGTACTTC.

This clonotype was observed many times. The chain is built from TRBV10-3 and TRBJ2-7; 7 bases are shared with TRBD1. This CDR3 contains 12 residues. Trimming at V came to 6 bases and at J to 7 bases, leaving 6 bases not matched to a gene. Germline CDR1 and CDR2: ENHRY and SYGVKD. For the CDR3, the DNA is TGTGCCATCAGCGAGGACAGGCTAGAGCAGTACGTC. This gives the protein CAISEDRLEQYV.

This clonotype was counted a few times. The rearrangement uses TRBV29-1 and TRBJ1-5; 12 bases are shared with TRBD1. The V and J ends lost 0 bases and 2 bases, in that order; junction bases with no gene match: 2. CDR3 size: 16 residues. The germline V gene has CDR1 SQVTM and CDR2 ANQGSEA. CDR3 in DNA: TGCAGCGTTGAAGATCGGGACAGGGGGCGCAATCAGCCCCAGCATTTT. It codes for CSVEDRDRGRNQPQHF. The entire variable domain, with the rest obtained from reference TRBV29-1 and TRBJ1-5, is as follows: SAVISQKPSRDICQRGTSLTIQCQVDSQVTMMFWYRQQPGQSLTLIATANQGSEATYESGFVIDKFPISRPNLTFSTLTVSNMSPEDSSIYLCSVEDRDRGRNQPQHFGDGTRLSIL.

Many counts were recorded for this clonotype. V gene TRBV12-3 or TRBV12-4 combines with J gene TRBJ2-1; TRBD2 aligns across 13 bases. This CDR3 contains 17 residues. The V gene end was trimmed by 5 bases and the J gene end by 0 bases; junction bases not matched to a gene: 4. The CDR3 DNA is TGTGCCAGCAGTCCAACTAGCGGGGGGGCCTCCTACAATGAGCAGTTCTTC. Its translation is CASSPTSGGASYNEQFF.

This clonotype was picked up many times. The chain has TRBV6-5 and TRBJ1-2; D perhaps matches TRBD1 (6 bases). CDR1 and CDR2 from the germline V gene are MNHEY and SVGAGI. Between the trimmed V and J ends, which lost 0 bases and 3 bases, there was a span of 17 bases. CDR3 length: 17 residues. CDR3 protein: CASSYSNIAAGDYGYTF. CDR3 in DNA: TGTGCCAGCAGTTACTCTAATATAGCTGCAGGGGACTATGGCTACACCTTC.

At least ten counts were recorded for this clonotype. V gene TRBV28 combines with J gene TRBJ2-7; unclear D gene. Germline V gene sequence: CDR1 MDHEN, CDR2 SYDVKM. V lost 3 bases and J lost 7, with 10 bases in between. This CDR3 region has 12 residues. The DNA for the CDR3 is TGTGCCAGCAGTTTTAGGGTAGGGGAGCAGTACGTC. Translated, it gives CASSFRVGEQYV.

At least ten counts were recorded for this clonotype. The gene calls are TRBV10-3 and TRBJ2-5; TRBD2 matches 14 bases. The CDR3 totals 14 residues. V gave up 10 bases and J gave up 2 bases; unmatched junction bases: 3. The germline V gene encodes CDR1 ENHRY and CDR2 SYGVKD. DNA of the CDR3: TGTGCCACCGGGACTAGCGGGAGACAAGAGACCCAGTACTTC. As protein: CATGTSGRQETQYF.

This clonotype has only a few counts. J is TRBJ1-2 and V is TRBV7-2, with D hard to call. This CDR3 is 14 amino acids long. Germline lookup yields CDR1 SGHTA and CDR2 FQGNSA. Deletions cut 1 base from V and 3 bases from J, with 9 bases between. This chain's CDR3 is CASSLEPEDYGYTF. The CDR3 DNA is TGTGCCAGCAGCTTAGAGCCTGAGGACTATGGCTACACCTTC. The complete variable domain, with remaining parts taken from reference TRBV7-2 and TRBJ1-2, reads GAGVSQSPSNKVTEKGKDVELRCDPISGHTALYWYRQSLGQGLEFLIYFQGNSAPDKSGLPSDRFSAERTGGSVSTLTIQRTQQEDSAVYLCASSLEPEDYGYTFGSGTRLTVV.

This clonotype occurred many times. The J gene is TRBJ1-1, the V gene TRBV5-5, with D unclear. CDR3 length: 13 amino acids. V was shortened by 6 bases and J by 4 bases, with 13 bases between the two germline ends. Germline V gene data show CDR1 as SGHKS and CDR2 as YYEKEE (reference sequence). The CDR3 reads CASTTQWGTEAFF. The CDR3 DNA reads TGTGCCAGCACCACTCAGTGGGGCACTGAAGCTTTCTTT.

This clonotype was observed a handful of times. The chain combines TRBV12-3 or TRBV12-4 with TRBJ2-5; 10 bases map to TRBD1. Germline trimming cut 5 bases from V and 4 bases from J; bases unmatched to any gene: 4. This CDR3 contains 14 residues. This chain's CDR3 is CASSKTGGIETQYF. In DNA, the CDR3 is TGTGCCAGCAGTAAGACAGGGGGCATAGAGACCCAGTACTTC.

This clonotype has a count of ten or more. The chain links TRBV20-1 to TRBJ2-3; D is ambiguous. V was trimmed by 6 bases and J by 6 bases, leaving 7 bases between them. The CDR3 sequence is 10 residues long. Germline V gene sequence: CDR1 DFQATT, CDR2 SNEGSKA (reference sequence). CDR3 nucleotide sequence: TGCAGTGCCCCCCGCGATACGCAGTATTTT. This gives the protein CSAPRDTQYF.

In this sample, this clonotype turned up many times. CDR3: CSARDPSRNLMNTEAFF. The CDR3 DNA follows: TGCAGTGCTAGAGATCCTAGTAGGAACCTCATGAACACTGAAGCTTTCTTT. The V gene is TRBV20-1, the J gene TRBJ1-1; no clear D. Trimming shortened V by 0 bases and J by 0 bases, and 17 bases separated the two germline ends. CDR1 and CDR2 from the germline V gene are DFQATT and SNEGSKA (reference sequence). The CDR3 loop spans 17 amino acids.

This chain uses TRBV5-1 with TRBJ1-1; perhaps TRBD1 as D (5 bases). This CDR3 has 16 residues. Trimming took 0 bases from V and 0 from J, leaving 12 bases between them. Germline-derived CDR1 and CDR2 are SGHRS and YFSETQ. Here the CDR3 reads CASSLDGQGLNTEAFF. CDR3 in DNA: TGCGCCAGCAGCTTGGATGGGCAGGGACTGAACACTGAAGCTTTCTTT. Using reference TRBV5-1 and TRBJ1-1 for the parts outside the CDR3, the full variable domain is KAGVTQTPRYLIKTRGQQVTLSCSPISGHRSVSWYQQTPGQGLQFLFEYFSETQRNKGNFPGRFSGRQFSNSRSEMNVSTLELGDSALYLCASSLDGQGLNTEAFFGQGTRLTVV.

The table lists this clonotype with a few counts. The CDR3, as DNA: TGCAGTGCAACTAGCGGGGGGGCGGCAGATACGCAGTATTTT. This gives the protein CSATSGGAADTQYF. The genes are TRBV20-1 and TRBJ2-3, with 13 bases identical to TRBD2. The V segment lost 6 bases and the J segment 4 bases; nucleotides outside the gene matches: 4. The germline CDR1 and CDR2 sequences are DFQATT and SNEGSKA (reference sequence). The CDR3 is 14 amino acids.

The chain is built from TRBV4-3 and TRBJ2-3, with 9 bases identical to TRBD2. CDR3 size: 17 residues. The junction had 8 bases not matched to a gene; V was cut back by 0 bases and J by 4 bases. Germline V gene lookup returns CDR1 LGHNA and CDR2 YSLEER. CDR3 sequence: CASSQEFGSGGSDTQYF. As DNA, the CDR3 is TGCGCCAGCAGCCAAGAATTCGGTAGCGGGGGATCAGATACGCAGTATTTT.

This clonotype turned up a few times. The rearrangement joins TRBV7-9 to TRBJ2-2; weak D call: TRBD1 (6 bases). V lost 5 bases and J lost 0, with 13 bases in between. This CDR3 contains 16 residues. Germline V CDR1 and CDR2: SEHNR, FQNEAQ (reference sequence). The CDR3: CASSPRQVTNTGELFF. As DNA, the CDR3 is TGTGCCAGCAGCCCAAGACAGGTGACGAACACCGGGGAGCTGTTTTTT.